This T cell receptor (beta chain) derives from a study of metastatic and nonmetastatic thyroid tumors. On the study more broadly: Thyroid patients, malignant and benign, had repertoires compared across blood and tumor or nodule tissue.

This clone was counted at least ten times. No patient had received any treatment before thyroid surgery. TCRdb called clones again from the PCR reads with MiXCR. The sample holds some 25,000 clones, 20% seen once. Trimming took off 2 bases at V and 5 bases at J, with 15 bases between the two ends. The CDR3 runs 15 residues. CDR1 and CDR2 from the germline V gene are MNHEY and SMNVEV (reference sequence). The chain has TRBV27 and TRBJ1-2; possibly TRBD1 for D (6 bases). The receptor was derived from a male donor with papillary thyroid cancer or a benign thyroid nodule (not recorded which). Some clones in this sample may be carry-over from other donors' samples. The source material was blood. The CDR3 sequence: CASSLVGGAWYGYTF. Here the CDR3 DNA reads TGTGCCAGCAGTTTAGTTGGGGGCGCGTGGTATGGCTACACCTTC.